This TCR beta chain was sequenced for a study of control samples from healthy donors and cancer patients. TCRdb's copy holds only in-frame clones and misses some; the assay was immunoSEQ multiplex PCR. The sample holds 110,000 to 150,000 clones, about 93% seen once. This CDR3 comprises 15 residues. Germline loops: CDR1 SGHKS, CDR2 YYEKEE (reference sequence). Trimming removed 4 bases at V and 1 base at J, with 14 bases between. The chain has TRBV5-5 and TRBJ1-1; D is possibly TRBD1 (6 bases). This clonotype was obtained from a man aged 55-75 years with colorectal cancer. The sequenced sample consisted of PBMCs. The CDR3 protein is CASSGAGHENTEAFF. DNA for the CDR3: TGTGCCAGCAGCGGGGCGGGACACGAGAACACTGAAGCTTTCTTT. The full variable domain, in which reference TRBV5-5 and TRBJ1-1 provide the parts outside the CDR3, is DAGVTQSPTHLIKTRGQQVTLRCSPISGHKSVSWYQQVLGQGPQFIFQYYEKEERGRGNFPDRFSARQFPNYSSELNVNALLLGDSALYLCASSGAGHENTEAFFGQGTRLTVV.